This TCR beta chain originates from a study of OX40 agonist ivuxolimab in advanced cancers. Germline V CDR1 and CDR2: MNHEY, SVGAGI. V gave up 5 bases and J gave up 5 bases, with 9 bases separating them. The CDR3 totals 12 residues. In its sample, this clone was seen a few times. The data were produced by immunoSEQ multiplex PCR, yet TCRdb's version contains in-frame clones alone and is incomplete. The repertoire has tens of thousands of clones, about 94% of them found once; the top ten carry 8.5% to 10%. The receptor comes from an adult with an advanced solid tumor such as melanoma, head and neck, liver or kidney cancer. This sequence joins TRBV6-5 and TRBJ2-5; unclear D gene. The source was CD4+ or CD8+ T cells sorted from blood, collected in a trial of the OX40 agonist ivuxolimab. This CDR3 is CASSPARETQYF. Here the CDR3 DNA reads TGTGCCAGCAGTCCTGCGAGGGAGACCCAGTACTTC.